This is a list of T cell receptor beta chains from one sample in a study of shared clonotypes between healthy human individuals. Assay used: immunoSEQ multiplex PCR; TCRdb lists only in-frame clones, some missing. Among roughly 890,000 clones listed, 90% to 95% were seen once. The sequencing sample was made of naive CD8+ T cells sorted from blood. Source of these receptors: a man aged 25 to 45 in good health. The CDR3 runs from the conserved cysteine through the conserved F or W. A D gene is named only where the DNA matches it firmly. Clone size is shown for a subset of rows, as once, few, many or a class of expanded clone.

D gene	V gene	clone size	J gene	CDR3 length	CDR3 protein	CDR3 DNA
TRBD2	TRBV6-5	once	TRBJ2-1	14	CASQASGVYNEQFF	TGTGCCAGCCAGGCTAGCGGGGTGTACAATGAGCAGTTCTTC
NA	TRBV14	NA	TRBJ2-1	15	CASSPVAEKYNEQFF	TGTGCCAGCAGTCCTGTAGCGGAGAAATACAATGAGCAGTTCTTC
TRBD1	TRBV7-6	NA	TRBJ1-3	16	CASSFLTGGEGNTIYF	TGTGCCAGCAGCTTCCTTACAGGGGGCGAAGGAAACACCATATATTTT
TRBD2	TRBV13	NA	TRBJ2-1	16	CASSLVLAGIYNEQFF	TGTGCCAGCAGCTTAGTGCTAGCGGGCATCTACAATGAGCAGTTCTTC
TRBD2	TRBV9	NA	TRBJ2-2	18	CASRPTSDPFANTGELFF	TGTGCCAGCAGACCTACTAGCGACCCGTTCGCGAACACCGGGGAGCTGTTTTTT
NA	TRBV27	NA	TRBJ2-7	13	CASSLNRVEEQYF	TGTGCCAGCAGTCTCAACAGGGTGGAAGAGCAGTACTTC
NA	TRBV5-1	NA	TRBJ2-7	14	CASSLEPGFYEQYF	TGCGCCAGCAGCTTGGAACCAGGGTTTTACGAGCAGTACTTC
TRBD1	TRBV6-6	NA	TRBJ1-3	14	CASRRRGLTNTIYF	TGTGCCAGCAGGCGCAGGGGGTTAACTAACACCATATATTTT
NA	TRBV7-6	NA	TRBJ2-1	13	CASSLLMDNEQFF	TGTGCCAGCAGCTTATTGATGGACAATGAGCAGTTCTTC
NA	TRBV6-1	NA	TRBJ2-7	15	CASSEVGGHLYEQYF	TGTGCCAGCAGTGAAGTTGGGGGACACCTCTACGAGCAGTACTTC
TRBD2	TRBV7-9	NA	TRBJ2-3	17	CASSLSSSGTSTDTQYF	TGTGCCAGCAGCTTAAGTTCTAGCGGGACTAGCACAGATACGCAGTATTTT
NA	TRBV4-1	NA	TRBJ2-7	14	CASSLDGGVYEQYF	TGCGCCAGCAGCCTCGACGGTGGCGTTTACGAGCAGTACTTC
TRBD1	TRBV29-1	NA	TRBJ2-7	13	CSASGTGLYEQYF	TGCAGCGCTTCCGGGACAGGGCTCTACGAGCAGTACTTC
NA	TRBV6-1	NA	TRBJ2-1	14	CASSRPREDNEQFF	TGTGCCAGCTCTAGGCCAAGGGAAGACAATGAGCAGTTCTTC
NA	TRBV27	once	TRBJ2-1	14	CASSSYGPYNEQFF	TGTGCCAGCAGCTCTTACGGGCCCTACAATGAGCAGTTCTTC
TRBD1	TRBV5-1	NA	TRBJ1-5	15	CASSSHRGSNQPQHF	TGCGCCAGCAGCTCCCACAGGGGAAGCAATCAGCCCCAGCATTTT
TRBD2	TRBV5-3	NA	TRBJ2-1	16	CARRGSGRESYNEQFF	TGTGCCAGAAGGGGTAGCGGGAGAGAGTCCTACAATGAGCAGTTCTTC
TRBD1	TRBV9	NA	TRBJ2-7	13	CASSGTGQVEQYF	TGTGCCAGCAGCGGGACAGGGCAGGTCGAGCAGTACTTC
NA	TRBV30	NA	TRBJ2-7	13	CAWSGYTSYEQYF	TGTGCCTGGAGTGGCTACACCTCCTACGAGCAGTACTTC
NA	TRBV9	NA	TRBJ2-1	16	CASIPPEGGVYNEQFF	TGTGCCAGCATCCCCCCAGAGGGTGGGGTCTACAATGAGCAGTTCTTC
TRBD2	TRBV11-2	NA	TRBJ2-1	15	CASSRLAVGYNEQFF	TGTGCCAGCAGCCGTCTAGCGGTTGGCTACAATGAGCAGTTCTTC
NA	TRBV28	NA	TRBJ2-7	16	CASSFPTGPRTYEQYF	TGTGCCAGCAGTTTCCCTACAGGGCCTCGAACATACGAGCAGTACTTC
TRBD1	TRBV19	NA	TRBJ2-1	16	CASSTAGGQGVVEQFF	TGTGCCAGTAGTACGGCCGGGGGACAGGGGGTTGTTGAGCAGTTCTTC
TRBD1	TRBV7-9	NA	TRBJ2-7	14	CASSWDRNSYEQYF	TGTGCCAGCAGCTGGGACAGAAACTCCTACGAGCAGTACTTC
TRBD1	TRBV29-1	NA	TRBJ2-1	11	CSANRGHEQFF	TGCAGCGCAAACAGGGGCCATGAGCAGTTCTTC
NA	TRBV4-1	once	TRBJ2-4	13	CASSQEARDIQYF	TGCGCCAGCAGCCAAGAAGCTAGGGACATTCAGTACTTC
NA	TRBV28	NA	TRBJ1-1	14	CASSTRREGTEAFF	TGTGCCAGCAGTACCAGGAGGGAAGGGACTGAAGCTTTCTTT
NA	TRBV9	NA	TRBJ2-4	12	CASSGGKNIQYF	TGTGCCAGCAGCGGGGGTAAAAACATTCAGTACTTC
NA	TRBV7-9	NA	TRBJ2-5	14	CASRAPGLEETQYF	TGTGCCAGCAGGGCCCCAGGGCTCGAGGAGACCCAGTACTTC
TRBD1	TRBV16	NA	TRBJ2-7	14	CASSQGTGGYEQYF	TGTGCCAGCAGCCAAGGGACAGGGGGCTACGAGCAGTACTTC
NA	TRBV27	once	TRBJ2-7	15	CASSSSSGHLYEQYF	TGTGCCAGCAGTTCATCATCGGGACATCTCTACGAGCAGTACTTC
TRBD2	TRBV7-9	NA	TRBJ2-5	15	CASSGGTSGIGPRYF	TGTGCCAGCAGCGGAGGGACTAGCGGGATCGGCCCCCGTTACTTC
NA	TRBV5-6	once	TRBJ1-1	14	CASSLAGWDTEAFF	TGTGCCAGCAGCTTGGCCGGGTGGGACACTGAAGCTTTCTTT